The next 2 T cell receptor beta chains were all read from a single sample in a study of cytomegalovirus exposure and HLA in healthy donors. The PCR made use of 60 Vbeta and 13 Jbeta primers. Only in-frame clones appear in the TCRdb table, and some are missing; sequencing was by immunoSEQ multiplex PCR. Among roughly 66,000 clones listed, around 78% were seen once. The source material was PBMCs. The source of these receptors is a man aged 50-59 years in good health and CMV-seronegative.

This clone occurred once. J is TRBJ2-7 and V is TRBV5-4; weak D call: TRBD2 (6 bases). Trimming cost V 4 bases and J 2 bases, with 10 bases left between them. CDR3 length: 13 amino acids. Germline CDR1 reads SGHNT; CDR2 reads YYREEE (reference sequence). CDR3 bases: TGTGCCAGCAGCCCCGGGACTGCCTACGAGCAGTACTTC. Translating it yields CASSPGTAYEQYF.

The sample holds a few counts of this clone. The chain has TRBV6-5 and TRBJ1-1; the D is unclear. This CDR3 has 14 amino acids. Trimming left V 0 bases short and J 7 bases short, with 12 bases between. Germline V gene sequence: CDR1 MNHEY, CDR2 SVGAGI. The CDR3 is CASSYSFGEDEAFF. In nucleotides, the CDR3 is TGTGCCAGCAGTTACTCGTTTGGGGAGGATGAAGCTTTCTTT.